These 9 T cell receptor beta chains were sequenced from one sample in a study of blood T cell repertoires in COVID-19 (dated by TCRdb to the early 2020s). Library generation was performed with the immunoSEQ multiplex PCR assay. The table comes from immuneACCESS by way of TCRdb, which keeps in-frame sequences with V and J called. Part of the clones is missing from these tables; in studies checked, under half for an unresolved V gene and the rest for unknown reasons. Counted in this sample were roughly 64,000 clones; 85% to 90% of them appeared once. Approximately 3% of the sample belongs to the ten largest clones. The sample taken for sequencing was peripheral blood. All receptors derive from a man aged 45-65 years with active COVID-19.

The chain recombines TRBV5-1 with TRBJ1-2; 9 bases agree with TRBD1. Germline CDR1 reads SGHRS; CDR2 reads YFSETQ. J lost 5 bases, V lost 3 bases, and 5 bases had no gene match. The CDR3 loop spans 14 amino acids. CDR3 loop: CASSSTGGQYGYTF. DNA for the CDR3: TGCGCCAGCAGCTCCACAGGGGGCCAATATGGCTACACCTTC.

This rearrangement joins TRBV5-4 to TRBJ1-1; D is uncertain. Per germline, CDR1 SGHNT and CDR2 YYREEE (reference sequence). Trimming removed 0 bases from V and 10 bases from J, with 16 bases in between. The CDR3 has 14 amino acids. CDR3 loop: CASSLGAGLNGAFF. CDR3 in DNA: TGTGCCAGCAGCTTGGGGGCCGGCCTAAATGGAGCTTTCTTT.

The chain combines TRBV27 with TRBJ1-6, with D possibly matching TRBD1 (6 bases). CDR3 length: 15 residues. Germline lookup yields CDR1 MNHEY and CDR2 SMNVEV (reference sequence). The V end was cut by 3 bases, the J end by 7 bases, with 13 bases between. The CDR3 loop is CASSFTGSGNSPLHF. The CDR3 DNA sequence: TGTGCCAGCAGTTTTACAGGGTCCGGAAATTCACCCCTCCACTTT.

The chain is built from TRBV4-1 and TRBJ1-3; D is perhaps TRBD1 (5 bases). Germline V gene sequence: CDR1 MGHRA, CDR2 YSYEKL. V was trimmed by 0 bases and J by 2 bases, leaving 14 bases between them. The CDR3 is made up of 17 amino acids. CDR3 coding DNA: TGCGCCAGCAGCCAAGAGGTTAGGGGTACAGCTGGAAACACCATATATTTT. Its protein product is CASSQEVRGTAGNTIYF.

The chain joins TRBV6-1 to TRBJ2-3, with TRBD2 matching 8 bases. Looked up from germline, CDR1 is MNHNS and CDR2 is SASEGT. This CDR3 is built from 16 residues. V lost 2 bases, J lost 4 bases, and 8 bases stayed unmatched. CDR3 nucleotide sequence: TGTGCCAGCAGTGAAAAGCCGGGGGGGGGAGCAGATACGCAGTATTTT. Translation: CASSEKPGGGADTQYF.

This chain joins TRBV5-1 and TRBJ1-4, with 7 positions matching TRBD1. Unmatched junction bases numbered 5, after V lost 4 bases and J lost 5 bases. The V gene's germline CDR1 is SGHRS and CDR2 YFSETQ. The CDR3 consists of 14 residues. The CDR3 region is CASSGTDVNEKLFF. CDR3 in DNA: TGCGCCAGCAGCGGGACAGACGTAAATGAAAAACTGTTTTTT.

CDR3 DNA: TGTGCCAGCAGTTACTCCCCGGGATCGGGCAATCAGCCCCAGCATTTT. As protein: CASSYSPGSGNQPQHF. This rearrangement joins TRBV6-2 or TRBV6-3 to TRBJ1-5; D is uncertain. The CDR3 sequence is 16 residues long. Trimming left V 0 bases short and J 2 bases short, with 11 bases between. Germline V gene lookup returns CDR1 MNHEY and CDR2 SVGEGT.

This clone is a singleton in its sample. The rearrangement links TRBV5-5 to TRBJ2-5; the D gene is possibly TRBD1 (7 bases). Germline CDR1 is SGHKS and CDR2 is YYEKEE (reference sequence). The V and J ends lost 1 base and 5 bases respectively, with 12 bases between them. CDR3 length: 14 residues. CDR3 region: CASSLRGRDETQYF. The CDR3 DNA follows: TGTGCCAGCAGCTTGAGGGGGCGGGATGAGACCCAGTACTTC.

The CDR3 sequence is CASSLVSFRTDTQYF. In nucleotides, the CDR3 is TGTGCCAGCAGCTTAGTGAGTTTCCGGACAGATACGCAGTATTTT. This chain connects TRBV7-2 to TRBJ2-3; D remains unclear. Trimming cost V 1 base and J 3 bases, with 11 bases left between them. CDR1 is SGHTA and CDR2 is FQGNSA in the germline V gene. This CDR3 spans 15 amino acids.